The rows below give T cell receptor beta chains drawn from one sample of a study of radiation and T cells in renal cell carcinoma. TCRdb keeps only in-frame clones here, not all; method: immunoSEQ multiplex PCR. The data hold about 77,000 clones, with roughly 83% observed a single time. The sample in question was blood, obtained from a patient whose treatment included radiotherapy and nephrectomy. The receptors here all came from a woman aged 55-69 years with renal cell carcinoma. The CDR3 runs from the conserved cysteine through the conserved F or W. A D gene is named only where the DNA matches it firmly. Size values are once, few and many counts, or a class for expanded clones, and some rows have none.

V gene	D gene	clone size	J gene	CDR3 protein	CDR3 DNA
TRBV7-2	TRBD1	once	TRBJ2-7	CASSLTQGAYEQYF	TGTGCCAGCAGCTTAACACAGGGGGCCTACGAGCAGTACTTC
TRBV2	.	once	TRBJ2-5	CASTVEEPETQYF	TGTGCCAGCACCGTCGAGGAGCCGGAGACCCAGTACTTC
TRBV6-1	.	.	TRBJ2-7	CASSEGVSEQYF	TGTGCCAGCTCCGAAGGGGTGAGCGAGCAGTACTTC
TRBV10-3	TRBD1	few	TRBJ1-1	CAISGTGEGTEAFF	TGTGCCATCAGTGGGACAGGGGAAGGGACTGAAGCTTTCTTT
TRBV18	.	.	TRBJ2-2	CASSPDQGQRELFF	TGTGCCAGCTCACCCGACCAGGGGCAGCGGGAGCTGTTTTTT
TRBV4-3	.	.	TRBJ2-3	CASSQDRFTDTQYF	TGCGCCAGCAGCCAAGATCGGTTCACAGATACGCAGTATTTT
TRBV9	TRBD1	.	TRBJ1-6	CASSVARQGKNSPLHF	TGTGCCAGCAGCGTAGCTCGACAGGGGAAAAATTCACCCCTCCACTTT
TRBV2	.	once	TRBJ2-3	CASRLWENTDTQYF	TGTGCCAGCAGATTGTGGGAGAACACAGATACGCAGTATTTT
TRBV2	.	once	TRBJ2-1	CASSRQGSNEQFF	TGTGCCAGCAGTCGGCAGGGGAGCAATGAGCAGTTCTTC
TRBV7-6	.	.	TRBJ2-7	CASSLLGSGSIGEQYF	TGTGCCAGCAGCTTACTTGGGTCTGGAAGTATAGGCGAGCAGTACTTC
TRBV27	TRBD2	.	TRBJ2-5	CASSRSWEGETQYF	TGTGCCAGCAGCCGCTCTTGGGAGGGAGAGACCCAGTACTTC
TRBV7-2	TRBD2	.	TRBJ2-1	CASSSRLAGTQYYEQFF	TGTGCCAGCAGCTCAAGACTAGCGGGAACCCAGTACTATGAGCAGTTCTTC
TRBV4-3	TRBD2	.	TRBJ2-7	CASSQDLAVGPLYEQYF	TGCGCCAGCAGCCAAGATCTAGCGGTTGGCCCACTCTACGAGCAGTACTTC
TRBV6-1	.	.	TRBJ2-1	CASSEGRINEQFF	TGTGCCAGCAGTGAGGGCAGGATAAATGAGCAGTTCTTC
TRBV6-5	TRBD1	.	TRBJ1-6	CASSEGTGWSPLHF	TGTGCCAGCAGTGAGGGGACAGGCTGGTCACCCCTCCACTTT
TRBV5-4	.	.	TRBJ1-1	CASSHPTESLNTEAFF	TGTGCCAGCAGCCACCCGACAGAGTCGCTAAACACTGAAGCTTTCTTT
TRBV5-1	TRBD1	.	TRBJ1-1	CASSPMTGEAPIEAFF	TGCGCCAGCAGCCCAATGACAGGGGAGGCCCCAATAGAAGCTTTCTTT
TRBV2	TRBD1	.	TRBJ1-4	CASREDRAVVKLFF	TGTGCCAGCAGAGAGGACAGGGCAGTGGTAAAACTGTTTTTT
TRBV5-1	.	.	TRBJ2-3	CASSLGAAVGGQYF	TGCGCCAGCAGCTTGGGGGCGGCCGTGGGAGGGCAGTATTTT
TRBV5-1	.	.	TRBJ1-2	CASSLAYRWLGYTF	TGCGCCAGCAGCTTGGCCTATCGTTGGCTTGGCTACACCTTC
TRBV7-9	.	once	TRBJ2-7	CASSLVGQTSSYEQYF	TGTGCCAGCAGCTTAGTCGGACAGACCAGCTCCTACGAGCAGTACTTC
TRBV11-2	TRBD2	.	TRBJ2-5	CASSPFMVAGEETQYF	TGTGCCAGCAGCCCCTTTATGGTAGCGGGAGAAGAGACCCAGTACTTC
TRBV5-1	.	.	TRBJ2-3	CASSFVRASTDTQYF	TGCGCCAGCAGCTTCGTTAGAGCCAGCACAGATACGCAGTATTTT
TRBV27	TRBD2	.	TRBJ2-5	CASQARLAGGRETQYF	TGTGCCAGCCAAGCTCGACTAGCGGGAGGGAGGGAGACCCAGTACTTC
TRBV28	.	few	TRBJ1-6	CASSLKEDTTVVPLHF	TGTGCCAGCAGTTTAAAAGAGGACACTACAGTGGTCCCCCTCCACTTT
TRBV7-3	.	.	TRBJ2-1	CASSPHRDFQSNEQFF	TGTGCCAGCAGCCCGCACCGGGACTTTCAGAGCAATGAGCAGTTCTTC
TRBV13	.	once	TRBJ1-6	CASSSSQGNRNSPLHF	TGTGCCAGCAGCTCATCACAGGGTAATAGGAATTCACCCCTCCACTTT
TRBV7-2	TRBD2	.	TRBJ2-3	CASSLDGRGDTQYF	TGTGCCAGCAGCTTAGACGGGAGGGGAGATACGCAGTATTTT
TRBV2	.	.	TRBJ2-2	CASSDGWGDDTGELFF	TGTGCCAGCAGTGATGGGTGGGGGGACGACACCGGGGAGCTGTTTTTT
TRBV5-1	.	.	TRBJ1-6	CASSLPGPDSPLHF	TGCGCCAGCAGCTTGCCCGGCCCTGATTCACCCCTCCACTTT
TRBV5-4	TRBD1	once	TRBJ1-2	CASSQVYLTGTGAYGYTF	TGTGCCAGCAGCCAAGTCTATCTTACCGGGACAGGGGCCTATGGCTACACCTTC
TRBV6-5	TRBD1	.	TRBJ1-2	CASSLRTGNYGYTF	TGTGCCAGCAGTCTCCGGACAGGGAATTACGGCTACACCTTC
TRBV6-5	.	.	TRBJ1-2	CASSQGVGYTF	TGTGCCAGCAGCCAGGGTGTAGGCTACACCTTC
TRBV18	.	.	TRBJ1-1	CASSDLRGRGTEAFF	TGTGCCAGCTCCGACTTACGAGGGCGAGGAACTGAAGCTTTCTTT
TRBV19	.	.	TRBJ2-1	CASSMHRSPYNEQFF	TGTGCCAGTAGTATGCACAGGAGCCCCTACAATGAGCAGTTCTTC
TRBV7-9	TRBD1	.	TRBJ2-7	CASSLAGQGHEQYF	TGTGCCAGCAGCTTAGCGGGACAGGGTCACGAGCAGTACTTC
TRBV5-1	.	.	TRBJ2-5	CASSTSGGSGQETQYF	TGCGCCAGCAGCACCTCTGGGGGTAGCGGACAAGAGACCCAGTACTTC
TRBV7-3	.	.	TRBJ2-2	CASSPRGGVNTGELFF	TGTGCCAGCAGCCCCCGGGGCGGAGTTAACACCGGGGAGCTGTTTTTT
TRBV11-2	.	once	TRBJ2-7	CASTPLKDLKYEQYF	TGTGCCAGCACCCCGCTCAAGGACCTAAAGTACGAGCAGTACTTC
TRBV2	.	.	TRBJ2-5	CASSITTASETQYF	TGTGCCAGCAGCATTACAACGGCAAGCGAGACCCAGTACTTC
TRBV29-1	TRBD1	once	TRBJ2-1	CSVVRDLPGQFNEQFF	TGCAGCGTTGTTCGTGACTTACCGGGACAGTTCAATGAGCAGTTCTTC
TRBV9	.	.	TRBJ1-4	CASSAAPEPSWEKLFF	TGTGCCAGCAGCGCCGCCCCGGAACCGAGTTGGGAAAAACTGTTTTTT
TRBV7-6	TRBD1	.	TRBJ2-7	CASSPTGAEQYF	TGTGCCAGCAGCCCTACAGGGGCCGAGCAGTACTTC
TRBV2	.	.	TRBJ2-5	CASSSPADVGETQYF	TGTGCCAGCAGTTCTCCGGCGGATGTCGGGGAGACCCAGTACTTC
TRBV7-3	.	.	TRBJ2-2	CASSRIATASGELFF	TGTGCCAGCAGCCGAATCGCGACGGCGTCCGGGGAGCTGTTTTTT
TRBV11-2	TRBD1	.	TRBJ1-1	CASSGDRGGEAFF	TGTGCCAGCAGCGGGGACAGGGGGGGTGAAGCTTTCTTT
TRBV15	.	.	TRBJ2-7	CATSSRRSSYEQYF	TGTGCCACCAGCAGTCGGAGGAGTTCCTACGAGCAGTACTTC
TRBV7-2	.	.	TRBJ2-3	CASSLLGDSSTDTQYF	TGTGCCAGCAGCTTACTTGGGGATTCTAGCACAGATACGCAGTATTTT
TRBV2	.	.	TRBJ1-5	CASSAQALSNQPQHF	TGTGCCAGCAGTGCGCAGGCTCTTAGCAATCAGCCCCAGCATTTT
TRBV19	.	few	TRBJ2-5	CASSTFDAGGETQYF	TGTGCCAGTAGTACCTTCGATGCCGGGGGAGAGACCCAGTACTTC
TRBV6-5	.	.	TRBJ1-6	CASSSWGGNSPLHF	TGTGCCAGCAGTTCTTGGGGTGGGAATTCACCCCTCCACTTT
TRBV19	TRBD1	.	TRBJ1-1	CASSIGDRGSRVAFF	TGTGCCAGTAGTATAGGGGACAGGGGTTCTCGGGTGGCTTTCTTT
TRBV25-1	TRBD1	.	TRBJ2-1	CASSPGGRDNEQFF	TGTGCCAGCAGTCCAGGGGGCCGGGACAATGAGCAGTTCTTC
TRBV2	TRBD1	once	TRBJ1-4	CASEGQPNEKLFF	TGTGCCAGCGAGGGACAGCCTAATGAAAAACTGTTTTTT
TRBV6-5	.	.	TRBJ1-4	CASSFTGIGEKLFF	TGTGCCAGCAGTTTTACAGGGATCGGGGAAAAACTGTTTTTT
TRBV28	TRBD2	.	TRBJ2-7	CASTDLTSGYEQYF	TGTGCCAGCACCGATCTGACTAGCGGCTACGAGCAGTACTTC
TRBV5-6	.	once	TRBJ1-3	CASSLVPGSGNTIYF	TGTGCCAGCAGCTTGGTCCCAGGCTCAGGAAACACCATATATTTT
TRBV6-5	TRBD1	.	TRBJ2-7	CASRRQGFIDEQYF	TGTGCCAGCAGGAGACAGGGATTTATTGACGAGCAGTACTTC
TRBV28	.	.	TRBJ1-5	CATKGVGLVDQPQHF	TGTGCCACGAAAGGGGTCGGTCTAGTCGATCAGCCCCAGCATTTT